This entry lists 32 T cell receptor beta chains sequenced from one sample in a study of CD8 T cells in ankylosing spondylitis. Study findings and constraints: A TCR beta motif made of fewer than ten highly homologous variants seemed typical of ankylosing spondylitis blood.

TCRdb reanalysed the 5' RACE reads using MiXCR and keeps one entry per CDR3 protein. The profile shows about 420,000 distinct CDR3 sequences, approximately 20% of them singletons. These receptors' targets are unknown. Material: blood, either unsorted or a sorted T cell fraction (not recorded which). These receptors were collected from a male donor with ankylosing spondylitis.

Regarding this clonotype: The junction shows a germline mismatch at one end, possibly a read error. The chain combines TRBV7-8 with TRBJ2-3, with D possibly matching TRBD1 (6 bases). The CDR3 consists of 12 residues. CDR1 is SGHVS and CDR2 is FQNEAQ in the germline V gene. The CDR3 coding sequence is TGTGCCAGCAGCCCGATACAGGGAATATCCCGTTTT. It codes for CASSPIQGISRF.

The chain uses TRBV29-1 and TRBJ2-3; D might be TRBD2 (5 bases). V lost 4 bases, J lost 6 bases, and 17 bases lay in between. The CDR3 is 14 amino acids. Germline V gives CDR1 SQVTM, CDR2 ANQGSEA. CDR3 sequence: CSVGVAKTDDTQYF. The CDR3 DNA is TGCAGCGTTGGGGTAGCGAAAACGGACGATACGCAGTATTTT.

This clonotype was found a few times. The CDR3 is CASSFGAGTGQPQHF. CDR3 sequence (DNA): TGTGCCAGCAGTTTCGGGGCAGGGACGGGTCAGCCCCAGCATTTT. The V call is TRBV27, the J call TRBJ1-5, with a possible D match to TRBD1 (5 bases). Germline assignment: CDR1 MNHEY and CDR2 SMNVEV (reference sequence). V lost 3 bases to trimming and J lost 6 bases, with 15 bases between them. The CDR3 covers 15 residues.

The V call is TRBV5-1, the J call TRBJ2-5; either TRBD1 or TRBD2 may fit D (5 bases each). Germline CDR1 is SGHRS and CDR2 is YFSETQ. Trimming took off 0 bases at V and 4 bases at J, with 10 bases between the two ends. The CDR3 extends over 14 amino acids. CDR3 sequence reads: CASSLEGTRETQYF. For the CDR3, the DNA is TGCGCCAGCAGCTTGGAAGGGACCCGAGAGACCCAGTACTTC. The variable domain in full, completed from reference TRBV5-1 and TRBJ2-5, reads KAGVTQTPRYLIKTRGQQVTLSCSPISGHRSVSWYQQTPGQGLQFLFEYFSETQRNKGNFPGRFSGRQFSNSRSEMNVSTLELGDSALYLCASSLEGTRETQYFGPGTRLLVL.

The J gene is TRBJ2-7, the V gene TRBV5-6, with D unresolved. The CDR3 covers 12 residues. Germline V gives CDR1 SGHDT, CDR2 YYEEEE. Trimming stripped 4 bases from V and 2 bases from J, with 7 bases between. For the CDR3, the DNA is TGTGCCAGCAGCAAAGTGACCTACGAGCAGTACTTC. Protein product: CASSKVTYEQYF. Full variable domain (remainder filled in from reference TRBV5-6 and TRBJ2-7): DAGVTQSPTHLIKTRGQQVTLRCSPKSGHDTVSWYQQALGQGPQFIFQYYEEEERQRGNFPDRFSGHQFPNYSSELNVNALLLGDSALYLCASSKVTYEQYFGPGTRLTVT.

In its sample, this clonotype was seen many times. The J gene is TRBJ2-3, the V gene TRBV4-2; D ambiguous. Trimming took off 0 bases at V and 5 bases at J, with 12 bases between the two ends. This CDR3 region has 15 residues. CDR1 and CDR2 from the germline V gene are LGHNA and YNFKEQ. The CDR3 sequence: CASSQDGQVRDTQYF. The DNA for the CDR3 is TGTGCCAGCAGCCAAGATGGTCAGGTTCGAGATACGCAGTATTTT.

The table lists this clonotype with a count of one. The chain joins TRBV5-1 to TRBJ2-2; unclear D gene. Germline assignment: CDR1 SGHRS and CDR2 YFSETQ. The length of the CDR3 is 16 residues. The V end was cut by 0 bases, the J end by 2 bases, with 11 bases between. The CDR3 DNA sequence: TGCGCCAGCAGCTTGGATGGGAATTTAAACACCGGGGAGCTGTTTTTT. This gives the protein CASSLDGNLNTGELFF.

Only a few counts were recorded for this clonotype. The chain combines TRBV29-1 with TRBJ2-5; TRBD2 is a possible D gene (5 bases). The CDR3 is 13 amino acids. V was clipped by 7 bases and J by 2 bases, with 14 bases between them. CDR1 is SQVTM and CDR2 is ANQGSEA in the germline V gene. CDR3 nucleotides: TGCAGCGCTGGCGTAGGAGGACAAGAGACCCAGTACTTC. Its protein is CSAGVGGQETQYF.

In its sample, this clonotype was seen a few times. The chain combines TRBV18 with TRBJ2-7; perhaps TRBD1 as D (6 bases). The CDR3 spans 14 residues. CDR1 and CDR2 from the germline V gene are KGHSH and LQKENI. Trimming took 3 bases from V and 4 from J, leaving 13 bases between them. CDR3 residues: CASSPRLGGYEQYF. DNA of the CDR3: TGTGCCAGCTCACCCCGGTTAGGGGGATACGAGCAGTACTTC.

This clonotype appeared a few times. The chain has TRBV28 and TRBJ2-7, with a possible D match to TRBD1 (7 bases). The CDR3 sequence is 14 residues long. Deletions cut 3 bases from V and 3 bases from J, with 12 bases between. Germline CDR1 MDHEN, CDR2 SYDVKM. CDR3 nucleotides: TGTGCCAGCAGTTTGGGGGGACAGAGCTACGAGCAGTACTTC. This sequence encodes CASSLGGQSYEQYF. The full variable domain, completed using reference TRBV28 and TRBJ2-7, is DVKVTQSSRYLVKRTGEKVFLECVQDMDHENMFWYRQDPGLGLRLIYFSYDVKMKEKGDIPEGYSVSREKKERFSLILESASTNQTSMYLCASSLGGQSYEQYFGPGTRLTVT.

The chain has TRBV11-3 and TRBJ2-1; maybe TRBD2 (6 bases). The CDR3 is 17 residues long. V lost 0 bases and J 0 bases, leaving 12 bases between the germline ends. CDR1 is SGHNT and CDR2 is YENEEA in the germline V gene. Here the CDR3 DNA reads TGTGCCAGCAGCTTAGATGGGACTCCAAGCTCCTACAATGAGCAGTTCTTC. It specifies CASSLDGTPSSYNEQFF.

This clonotype has only a few counts. CDR3 protein: CATSRDHGTYEQYF. The CDR3 nucleotides are TGTGCCACCAGCAGAGATCACGGAACCTACGAGCAGTACTTC. V gene TRBV15 combines with J gene TRBJ2-7, with D unclear. Per germline, CDR1 LNHNV and CDR2 YYDKDF (reference sequence). The CDR3 spans 14 residues. Trimming removed 0 bases at V and 2 bases at J, with 8 bases between.

The rearrangement links TRBV20-1 to TRBJ2-2; TRBD1 matches at 8 bases. The CDR3 totals 15 residues. Germline values: CDR1 DFQATT, CDR2 SNEGSKA (reference sequence). Trimming cost V 3 bases and J 4 bases; bases outside gene matches: 7. In DNA, the CDR3 is TGCAGTGCTAGCCAGACAGGGGCGGCCACCGGGGAGCTGTTTTTT. Protein product: CSASQTGAATGELFF.

This clonotype was recorded at least ten times. The chain has TRBV5-1 and TRBJ2-2; 7 nucleotides align to TRBD2. Germline trimming cut 3 bases from V and 2 bases from J; bases unmatched to any gene: 7. Germline lookup yields CDR1 SGHRS and CDR2 YFSETQ. This CDR3 has 16 residues. The DNA for the CDR3 is TGCGCCAGCAGCTCGGCCTGGGGGGGAAACACCGGGGAGCTGTTTTTT. Translated: CASSSAWGGNTGELFF. Supplemented by reference TRBV5-1 and TRBJ2-2, the full variable domain reads KAGVTQTPRYLIKTRGQQVTLSCSPISGHRSVSWYQQTPGQGLQFLFEYFSETQRNKGNFPGRFSGRQFSNSRSEMNVSTLELGDSALYLCASSSAWGGNTGELFFGEGSRLTVL.

The rearrangement links TRBV20-1 to TRBJ2-1; the D is unclear. CDR1 and CDR2 from the germline V gene are DFQATT and SNEGSKA (reference sequence). V was clipped by 0 bases and J by 7 bases, with 19 bases between them. The CDR3 spans 16 residues. The CDR3 DNA follows: TGCAGTGCTAGAGATCTAAGGGTGACCCCTGGGAATGAGCAGTTCTTC. Translation: CSARDLRVTPGNEQFF.

This clonotype showed up just a few times. The chain joins TRBV6-6 to TRBJ2-1, with 7 nucleotides matching TRBD1. This CDR3 contains 14 residues. Looked up from germline, CDR1 is MNHNY and CDR2 is SVGAGI (reference sequence). After removal of 9 bases from V and 6 bases from J, the junction contained 11 bases not matched to a gene. Here the CDR3 DNA reads TGTGCCAGTTACAACAGGGGCGGCGGCAATGAGCAGTTCTTC. Translating gives CASYNRGGGNEQFF.

As DNA, the CDR3 is TGTGCCAGCAGTCTCGGGATGCGCGAAGAGACCCAGTACTTC. Its protein is CASSLGMREETQYF. V usage is TRBV6-1 and J usage is TRBJ2-5; D is possibly TRBD2 (5 bases). Germline CDR1 MNHNS, CDR2 SASEGT. The CDR3 runs 14 residues. V was trimmed by 5 bases and J by 3 bases, leaving 13 bases between them.

The CDR3 bases are TGTGCCAGCAGCCCCGCGGACAGAATTAACTATGGCTACACCTTC. It is translated as CASSPADRINYGYTF. The chain is built from TRBV5-6 and TRBJ1-2, with D maybe TRBD1 (6 bases). Trimming stripped 4 bases from V and 1 base from J, with 14 bases between. Per the germline V gene, CDR1 is SGHDT and CDR2 is YYEEEE. CDR3 length equals 15 residues. The variable domain in full, with the rest retrieved from reference TRBV5-6 and TRBJ1-2, is DAGVTQSPTHLIKTRGQQVTLRCSPKSGHDTVSWYQQALGQGPQFIFQYYEEEERQRGNFPDRFSGHQFPNYSSELNVNALLLGDSALYLCASSPADRINYGYTFGSGTRLTVV.

This clonotype was found a few times. The V and J genes are TRBV24-1 and TRBJ2-7; 8 bases align to TRBD1. The CDR3 sequence is 16 residues long. The V segment lost 6 bases and the J segment 5 bases; nucleotides outside the gene matches: 14. Germline lookup yields CDR1 KGHDR and CDR2 SFDVKD. In DNA, the CDR3 is TGTGCCACCAGTCCCAGAACCGGACAGGGTAGGGACGAGCAGTACTTC. This sequence encodes CATSPRTGQGRDEQYF.

This clonotype appeared many times. The chain carries TRBV9 and TRBJ1-2; D is perhaps TRBD1 (6 bases). Germline-derived CDR1 and CDR2 are SGDLS and YYNGEE. V gave up 0 bases and J gave up 8 bases, with 20 bases separating them. There are 16 residues in the CDR3. The CDR3 loop reads CASSVDPWGAGLGYTF. The DNA of the CDR3 is TGTGCCAGCAGCGTAGACCCATGGGGGGCAGGGCTCGGCTACACCTTC. The full variable domain, its missing parts supplied by reference TRBV9 and TRBJ1-2, is DSGVTQTPKHLITATGQRVTLRCSPRSGDLSVYWYQQSLDQGLQFLIQYYNGEERAKGNILERFSAQQFPDLHSELNLSSLELGDSALYFCASSVDPWGAGLGYTFGSGTRLTVV.

The count of this clonotype is one. CDR3 sequence: CASSPGWASSYNEQFF. CDR3 DNA sequence: TGTGCCAGCAGCCCAGGGTGGGCGTCCTCCTACAATGAGCAGTTCTTC. The rearrangement links TRBV12-3 or TRBV12-4 to TRBJ2-1; maybe TRBD1 (5 bases). This CDR3 has 16 amino acids. The V and J ends lost 6 bases and 0 bases respectively, with 15 bases between them.

The J gene is TRBJ2-2, the V gene TRBV6-5; tentative D call: TRBD2 (6 bases). The V gene lost 3 bases and the J gene lost 1 base, with 15 bases spanning the gap. The CDR3 length is 17 residues. Germline lookup yields CDR1 MNHEY and CDR2 SVGAGI. Here the CDR3 reads CASSYLAGRGNTGELFF. The CDR3 DNA follows: TGTGCCAGCAGTTATTTGGCGGGGCGTGGGAACACCGGGGAGCTGTTTTTT.

The J gene is TRBJ2-5, the V gene TRBV29-1; D unresolved. The CDR3 sequence is 11 residues long. Trimming removed 5 bases from V and 4 bases from J, with 8 bases in between. Germline loops: CDR1 SQVTM, CDR2 ANQGSEA. The CDR3 DNA sequence: TGCAGCGTTCTCTGGGGAGAGACCCAGTACTTC. Its protein is CSVLWGETQYF.

The chain links TRBV20-1 to TRBJ1-3; 8 bases are shared with TRBD1. Germline V lookup: CDR1 DFQATT, CDR2 SNEGSKA (reference sequence). The CDR3 extends over 12 amino acids. The CDR3 nucleotides are TGCAGCCAGGGGGCGGGTGGAAACACCATATATTTT. Protein: CSQGAGGNTIYF.

The chain carries TRBV27 and TRBJ2-2, with 13 bases identical to TRBD2. V shed 4 bases, J shed 0 bases, and the junction held 5 bases outside the gene matches. This CDR3 contains 18 residues. Germline V gives CDR1 MNHEY, CDR2 SMNVEV (reference sequence). The CDR3 loop reads CASSSRTSGSANTGELFF. The CDR3 coding sequence is TGTGCCAGCAGTTCACGGACTAGCGGGAGCGCGAACACCGGGGAGCTGTTTTTT.

V and J are TRBV18 and TRBJ1-5; D remains unclear. Germline V gives CDR1 KGHSH, CDR2 LQKENI. Trimming took 1 base from V and 4 from J, leaving 11 bases between them. CDR3 size: 15 residues. The DNA of the CDR3 is TGTGCCAGCTCACCACGGGCAGGTGAAAATCAGCCCCAGCATTTT. Translation: CASSPRAGENQPQHF.

The V and J genes are TRBV11-2 and TRBJ2-3, with 7 positions matching TRBD2. This CDR3 is 13 amino acids long. The trim removed 5 bases at V and 7 bases at J, leaving 6 bases unmatched. The germline gives CDR1 SGHAT, CDR2 FQNNGV. This CDR3 reads CASSLGGENTQYF. Here the CDR3 DNA reads TGTGCCAGCAGCCTGGGGGGGGAGAATACGCAGTATTTT.

This clonotype was detected only a few times. The chain employs TRBV6-5 and TRBJ1-1, with 8 bases aligning to TRBD1. The germline V gene encodes CDR1 MNHEY and CDR2 SVGAGI. V gave up 2 bases and J gave up 6 bases; unmatched junction bases: 8. CDR3 size: 15 residues. The DNA for the CDR3 is TGTGCCAGCAGTTACGACGCAAAACAGGGGGCTGAAGCTTTCTTT. Translation: CASSYDAKQGAEAFF.

V is TRBV29-1 and J is TRBJ2-3; D is unresolved. In germline, CDR1 is SQVTM, CDR2 ANQGSEA. V was pared by 4 bases and J by 2 bases, with 13 bases between. The CDR3 has 14 residues. CDR3 DNA: TGCAGCGTTGTAGGTCTACGGAACACAGATACGCAGTATTTT. Amino acids: CSVVGLRNTDTQYF.

In this sample, this clonotype turned up many times. J is TRBJ2-7 and V is TRBV7-2; D is undetermined. This CDR3 region has 15 residues. Between the trimmed V and J ends, which lost 1 base and 6 bases, there was a span of 16 bases. In germline, CDR1 is SGHTA, CDR2 FQGNSA. The CDR3 coding sequence is TGTGCCAGCAGCTTAGGGGTTAGTCTCTACATCGAGCAGTACTTC. Residues: CASSLGVSLYIEQYF.

The table lists this clonotype with a few counts. The chain employs TRBV29-1 and TRBJ1-1; the D gene is possibly TRBD1 (5 bases). The CDR3 length is 15 residues. Per the germline V gene, CDR1 is SQVTM and CDR2 is ANQGSEA. Trimming shortened V by 4 bases and J by 5 bases, and 20 bases separated the two germline ends. The CDR3 spells CSVVPFRAAGTEAFF. Here the CDR3 DNA reads TGCAGCGTTGTCCCGTTCAGGGCGGCGGGGACTGAAGCTTTCTTT. Filled out from reference TRBV29-1 and TRBJ1-1, the complete variable domain reads SAVISQKPSRDICQRGTSLTIQCQVDSQVTMMFWYRQQPGQSLTLIATANQGSEATYESGFVIDKFPISRPNLTFSTLTVSNMSPEDSSIYLCSVVPFRAAGTEAFFGQGTRLTVV.

This clonotype turned up a few times. The CDR3 protein is CASSLGPNLAKNIQYF. The CDR3 DNA reads as TGTGCCAGCAGCTTGGGACCTAACTTAGCCAAAAACATTCAGTACTTC. This chain joins TRBV11-3 and TRBJ2-4; D may match TRBD1 or TRBD2 (5 bases each). Trimming left V 3 bases short and J 0 bases short, with 12 bases between. Germline-derived CDR1 and CDR2 are SGHNT and YENEEA. This CDR3 has 16 amino acids. The complete variable domain, with remaining parts taken from reference TRBV11-3 and TRBJ2-4, reads EAGVVQSPRYKIIEKKQPVAFWCNPISGHNTLYWYLQNLGQGPELLIRYENEEAVDDSQLPKDRFSAERLKGVDSTLKIQPAELGDSAVYLCASSLGPNLAKNIQYFGAGTRLSVL.